The 7 T cell receptor beta chains reported below all come from one sample, sequenced in a study of beta chain features in type 1 diabetes. As every portion of the isolated RNA was reverse transcribed, the sequencing read expressed TCRB transcripts. Sequencing was performed with immunoSEQ multiplex PCR; in TCRdb, only in-frame clones are kept and a portion is missing. Here the sample spans more than 250,000 clones, around 21% being singletons. No antigen has been identified for these receptors. Findings of the study overall: All four CD4+ subsets from Type 1 diabetes patients carried moderately but significantly shorter TCRB CDR3s.

Source material: naive CD4+ T cells from blood. The origin of the receptors is a woman between 40 and 55 years old with type 1 diabetes.

This sequence joins TRBV6-5 and TRBJ2-1, with a tentative D call TRBD1 (6 bases). From germline, CDR1 is MNHEY and CDR2 SVGAGI. This CDR3 comprises 12 residues. Trimming pared 7 bases from V and 6 bases from J, leaving 10 bases between. The CDR3 bases are TGTGCCAGCACAGGACAGTCCAATGAGCAGTTCTTC. Protein sequence: CASTGQSNEQFF.

The sample holds a few counts of this clone. The chain combines TRBV2 with TRBJ1-6, with TRBD1 as a possible D gene (5 bases). The CDR3 covers 15 residues. Germline CDR1 SNHLY, CDR2 FYNNEI. Between the trimmed V and J ends, which lost 4 bases and 7 bases, there was a span of 14 bases. The CDR3 loop reads CASSAQGGKNSPLHF. DNA of the CDR3: TGTGCCAGCAGTGCCCAGGGCGGCAAAAATTCACCCCTCCACTTT.

In this sample, this clone turned up a few times. J is TRBJ1-2 and V is TRBV30; D remains unclear. CDR1 and CDR2 (germline): GTSNPN, SVGIG (reference sequence). Trimming removed 0 bases from V and 0 bases from J, with 5 bases in between. The CDR3 covers 13 residues. DNA for the CDR3: TGTGCCTGGAGTGTACTAACTAACTATGGCTACACCTTC. Residues: CAWSVLTNYGYTF. The complete variable domain, with remaining parts taken from reference TRBV30 and TRBJ1-2, reads SQTIHQWPATLVQPVGSPLSLECTVEGTSNPNLYWYRQAAGRGLQLLFYSVGIGQISSEVPQNLSASRPQDRQFILSSKKLLLSDSGFYLCAWSVLTNYGYTFGSGTRLTVV.

The gene calls are TRBV2 and TRBJ2-3, with 7 bases identical to TRBD1. The V gene's germline CDR1 is SNHLY and CDR2 FYNNEI. V lost 11 bases, J lost 7 bases, and 9 bases stayed unmatched. The CDR3 runs to 12 residues. In nucleotides, the CDR3 is TGTGCCTCGACGAGGGGGCAGAATACGCAGTATTTT. It translates to CASTRGQNTQYF.

This chain connects TRBV29-1 to TRBJ2-7; D unclear. V was shortened by 4 bases and J by 0 bases, with 13 bases between the two germline ends. Germline CDR1 SQVTM, CDR2 ANQGSEA. This CDR3 has 14 amino acids. CDR3 protein: CSVVRPQNSYEQYF. The DNA of the CDR3 is TGCAGCGTTGTGAGGCCCCAAAACTCCTACGAGCAGTACTTC.

This clone turned up a few times. V is TRBV15 and J is TRBJ2-5; D is unclear. Trimming shortened V by 0 bases and J by 4 bases, and 9 bases separated the two germline ends. This CDR3 region has 14 residues. Germline V lookup: CDR1 LNHNV, CDR2 YYDKDF (reference sequence). The CDR3 bases are TGTGCCACCAGCAGAGATAGAGGCGGAGAGACCCAGTACTTC. Translated: CATSRDRGGETQYF. The full variable domain, in which reference TRBV15 and TRBJ2-5 provide the parts outside the CDR3, is DAMVIQNPRYQVTQFGKPVTLSCSQTLNHNVMYWYQQKSSQAPKLLFHYYDKDFNNEADTPDNFQSRRPNTSFCFLDIRSPGLGDTAMYLCATSRDRGGETQYFGPGTRLLVL.

This clone was counted a few times. The rearrangement uses TRBV28 and TRBJ2-7; 7 positions agree with TRBD1. V was pared by 5 bases and J by 3 bases, with 10 bases of the junction left unmatched. Germline V CDR1 and CDR2: MDHEN, SYDVKM. There are 15 residues in the CDR3. The CDR3 coding sequence is TGTGCCAGCAGTCAATACCCGGGACAGAGCTACGAGCAGTACTTC. Its protein product is CASSQYPGQSYEQYF.